A selection of T cell receptor beta chains follows, all from one sample in a study of chronic HIV infection and antiretroviral therapy. TCRdb reprocessed the 5' RACE reads with MiXCR, giving one entry per CDR3 protein. The data contain about 38,000 distinct CDR3 sequences, about 8.9% of them seen just once; the ten biggest clones take up around 2.9%. Sequenced: peripheral blood. The receptor source for this set is an adult who had HIV and had not received antiretroviral therapy, or was an uninfected healthy control (not recorded which). CDR3s include the opening cysteine and the closing phenylalanine or tryptophan. D genes are given only for firm matches. Size tells how often a clone was seen (once, few, many) or the class of an expanded clone, and some rows leave it out.

clone size,J gene,V gene,D gene,CDR3 DNA,CDR3 protein
many,TRBJ2-4,TRBV28,NA,TGTACCCCTTTGGAGCCCACCGGTGAAAACATTCAGTACTTC,CTPLEPTGENIQYF
many,TRBJ2-7,TRBV19,NA,TGTGCCAGTAGTCTGACTAGTTCCTACGAGCAGTACTTC,CASSLTSSYEQYF
few,TRBJ2-7,TRBV6-5,TRBD2,TGTGCCAGCACCCCAGGGACTAGTGTTCACGAGCAGTACTTC,CASTPGTSVHEQYF
few,TRBJ1-2,TRBV10-3,NA,TGTGCCATCAGCCAACAGGTTGCACTTGGCTACACCTTC,CAISQQVALGYTF
NA,TRBJ2-2,TRBV29-1,TRBD1,TGCAGCGTTGAAAAGGGACAGGGGAGAGCCGGGGAGCTGTTTTTT,CSVEKGQGRAGELFF
NA,TRBJ2-5,TRBV5-1,NA,TGCGCCAGCAGCGGCGGACAGTTACAAGAGACCCAGTACTTC,CASSGGQLQETQYF
NA,TRBJ1-5,TRBV28,NA,TGTGCCAGCAGTTTAGTGCAGGCCCGGGGACAGCCCCAGCATTTT,CASSLVQARGQPQHF
few,TRBJ1-6,TRBV2,NA,TGTGCCAGCAGTGAACTAGGACGGTCCCGGGGGTCACCCCTCCACTTT,CASSELGRSRGSPLHF
NA,TRBJ1-5,TRBV6-6,NA,TGTGCCAGCAATAATTTAGGGTTCGGGCAGCCCCAGCATTTT,CASNNLGFGQPQHF
many,TRBJ2-6,TRBV28,NA,TGTGCCAGCAGTTTCTATAGGGCCAACGTCCTGACTTTC,CASSFYRANVLTF
NA,TRBJ1-5,TRBV20-1,NA,TGCAGTGCTAGAGATACAGGGTCGCCTAGTCAGCCCCAGCATTTT,CSARDTGSPSQPQHF
NA,TRBJ2-3,TRBV9,TRBD1,TGTGCCAGCAGCGGCAGACAGGGGGGAGATACGCAGTATTTT,CASSGRQGGDTQYF
many,TRBJ2-2,TRBV7-8,TRBD2,TGTGCCAGCAGCTTACACCTTAGCGGGAGATTTGACGGGACCGGGGAGCTGTTTTTT,CASSLHLSGRFDGTGELFF
many,TRBJ2-5,TRBV7-2,NA,TGTGCCAGCAGCTTATCCAAAGAGACCCAGTACTTC,CASSLSKETQYF
NA,TRBJ2-6,TRBV6-2/TRBV6-3,NA,TGTGCCAGCAGTTACTCCGTCCCAACCTCTGGGGCCAACGTCCTGACTTTC,CASSYSVPTSGANVLTF
many,TRBJ2-1,TRBV7-2,NA,TGTGCCAGCAGCTTAGGGCACAATGAGCAGTTCTTC,CASSLGHNEQFF
many,TRBJ1-1,TRBV20-1,NA,TGCAGTGCTAGTCCTGGGCCTAGCACTGAAGCTTTCTTT,CSASPGPSTEAFF
many,TRBJ2-1,TRBV28,TRBD2,TGTGCCAGGCCGGGACAGGGGACTAGCGGGGACTTCTACAATGAGCAGTTCTTC,CARPGQGTSGDFYNEQFF
few,TRBJ1-1,TRBV6-5,NA,TGTGCCAGCAGTTACGGAGGAAACGCTGAAGCTTTCTTT,CASSYGGNAEAFF
many,TRBJ1-5,TRBV20-1,NA,TGCAGTGCTAGGGGTAGGGTGGATTCAAATCAGCCCCAGCATTTT,CSARGRVDSNQPQHF
NA,TRBJ2-6,TRBV15,NA,TGTGCCACCAGCAGTAGGGGGGGCGCTGGGGCCAACGTCCTGACTTTC,CATSSRGGAGANVLTF
NA,TRBJ2-7,TRBV20-1,NA,TGCAGTGCTAGTTCCACGGGTTACGAGCAGTACTTC,CSASSTGYEQYF
few,TRBJ2-7,TRBV28,TRBD1,TGTGCCAGCAGCCCTCCTCCGGGACAGGAGTCCTACGAGCAGTACTTC,CASSPPPGQESYEQYF
many,TRBJ1-5,TRBV28,NA,TGTGCCAGCAGTCCGGACGGTAATCAGCCCCAGCATTTT,CASSPDGNQPQHF
many,TRBJ2-5,TRBV6-2/TRBV6-3,NA,TGTGCCAGCAGTAACTATTTGGGACTGAAGACCCAGTACTTC,CASSNYLGLKTQYF
NA,TRBJ2-7,TRBV4-1,TRBD2,TGCGCCAGCAGCCAGATGGCCGGACTAGCGGCCGCGCTCGACGAGCAGTACTTC,CASSQMAGLAAALDEQYF
many,TRBJ2-5,TRBV7-8,NA,TGTGCCAGCAGACCCTACGGTCGGAGGGAAGAGACCCAGTACTTC,CASRPYGRREETQYF
many,TRBJ2-7,TRBV28,TRBD2,TGTGCCAGCAGTTTAGAGCGGGGGGCGCTTTCCTACGAGCAGTACTTC,CASSLERGALSYEQYF
NA,TRBJ2-4,TRBV28,NA,TGTGCCAGCAGAAATGACGGTCCCGGGATTGAGTACTTC,CASRNDGPGIEYF
NA,TRBJ2-5,TRBV28,TRBD2,TGTGCCAGCAGCCCGTCTCGTTTAGCGGGACCTCAAGAGACCCAGTACTTC,CASSPSRLAGPQETQYF